The clone carrying this T cell receptor (beta chain) was recorded at least ten times. TCRdb used MiXCR to reprocess the 5' RACE reads, holding one entry per CDR3 protein. The repertoire includes tens of thousands of distinct CDR3 sequences, 12% of them detected once, and roughly 3.8% sits in the top ten. These data originate in a study of early T cells in non-severe SARS-CoV-2 infection. V shed 3 bases and J shed 3 bases, with 12 bases lying between them. The CDR3 contains 14 residues. Germline V CDR1 and CDR2: KGHSH, LQKENI. The sequenced material came from whole blood. The V call is TRBV18, the J call TRBJ2-7; D unclear. This receptor was identified in an adult who was a healthcare worker with PCR-confirmed SARS-CoV-2 infection or an uninfected control (not recorded which). The CDR3 spells CASSPDRESYEQYF. CDR3 sequence (DNA): TGTGCCAGCTCACCGGACCGCGAAAGCTACGAGCAGTACTTC.